Listed below are T cell receptor beta chains from one sample, sequenced in a study of neurological immune-mediated disorders. Via MiXCR, TCRdb re-called the 5' RACE reads, giving one row per CDR3 protein. This table holds 74,000 or so distinct CDR3 sequences, about 9.5% found once. The sample consisted of PBMCs. The receptors derive from a man between 45 and 60 years old in good health. CDR3s include the opening cysteine and the closing phenylalanine or tryptophan. The order of the fields is D gene, clone size, V gene, J gene, CDR3 DNA, CDR3 protein. A D gene is named only where the DNA matches it firmly. A row's size may be missing; if present it is once, few, many or a size class.

d_gene: -
abundance: many
v_gene: TRBV28
j_gene: TRBJ2-3
CDR3nt: TGTGCCAGCAGTTTTCAACTGCGAGACAGAGCTAGCACAGATACGCAGTATTTT
CDR3aa: CASSFQLRDRASTDTQYF

d_gene: -
abundance: many
v_gene: TRBV6-1
j_gene: TRBJ1-5
CDR3nt: TGTGCCAGCGGTGGGGTGGTTCAGCCCCAGCATTTT
CDR3aa: CASGGVVQPQHF

d_gene: -
abundance: -
v_gene: TRBV24-1
j_gene: TRBJ2-3
CDR3nt: TGTGCCACCAGTGACCCAGGGCTCAGAACAGATACGCAGTATTTT
CDR3aa: CATSDPGLRTDTQYF

d_gene: -
abundance: many
v_gene: TRBV20-1
j_gene: TRBJ1-4
CDR3nt: TGCAGTGCTAGAGGCAGGGGTATTGAAAAACTGTTTTTT
CDR3aa: CSARGRGIEKLFF

d_gene: -
abundance: many
v_gene: TRBV6-6
j_gene: TRBJ2-5
CDR3nt: TGTGCCAGCAGTTACTCGTGGCAATTACAAGAGACCCAGTACTTC
CDR3aa: CASSYSWQLQETQYF

d_gene: TRBD2
abundance: many
v_gene: TRBV28
j_gene: TRBJ2-7
CDR3nt: TGTGCCAGCAGGATCGGACTAGCGGGGGAACAGTACTTC
CDR3aa: CASRIGLAGEQYF

d_gene: TRBD1
abundance: once
v_gene: TRBV18
j_gene: TRBJ2-1
CDR3nt: TGTGCCAGCTCACTCAAAGGGGGCCATGAGCAGTTCTTC
CDR3aa: CASSLKGGHEQFF

d_gene: TRBD1
abundance: many
v_gene: TRBV14
j_gene: TRBJ2-7
CDR3nt: TGTGCCAGCAGCCAAGGTGGGACAGGGGGTAATAGATACGAGCAGTACTTC
CDR3aa: CASSQGGTGGNRYEQYF

d_gene: -
abundance: many
v_gene: TRBV5-1
j_gene: TRBJ2-7
CDR3nt: TGCGCCAGCAGCTTGCCCAGCTCCTACGAGCAGTACTTC
CDR3aa: CASSLPSSYEQYF

d_gene: TRBD2
abundance: few
v_gene: TRBV9
j_gene: TRBJ2-7
CDR3nt: TGTGCCAGCAGCCGGGACACTAGCGGGAGAGTCCGCGAGCAGTACTTC
CDR3aa: CASSRDTSGRVREQYF

d_gene: TRBD1
abundance: many
v_gene: TRBV6-1
j_gene: TRBJ2-1
CDR3nt: TGTGCCAGCAGTGAATTGGGACAGGGTCTGGGTGAGCAGTTCTTC
CDR3aa: CASSELGQGLGEQFF

d_gene: -
abundance: many
v_gene: TRBV5-1
j_gene: TRBJ2-3
CDR3nt: TGCGCCAGCAGCTTCTCAGGATCCACAGATACGCAGTATTTT
CDR3aa: CASSFSGSTDTQYF

d_gene: TRBD2
abundance: many
v_gene: TRBV5-1
j_gene: TRBJ2-5
CDR3nt: TGCGCCAGCAGCTTGGCCGGGACTAGCGGGCCTCCCCAAGAGACCCAGTACTTC
CDR3aa: CASSLAGTSGPPQETQYF

d_gene: -
abundance: many
v_gene: TRBV5-1
j_gene: TRBJ2-1
CDR3nt: TGCGCCAGCAGCTGGGAACAGGGTAGGGTTTACAATGAGCAGTTCTTC
CDR3aa: CASSWEQGRVYNEQFF

d_gene: -
abundance: many
v_gene: TRBV20-1
j_gene: TRBJ2-1
CDR3nt: TGCAGTGCTAGAAGATCAAGCTCCTACAATGAGCAGTTCTTC
CDR3aa: CSARRSSSYNEQFF

d_gene: -
abundance: many
v_gene: TRBV12-3/TRBV12-4
j_gene: TRBJ1-5
CDR3nt: TGTGCCAGCAGGTTACTGAATCAGCCCCAGCATTTT
CDR3aa: CASRLLNQPQHF

d_gene: -
abundance: many
v_gene: TRBV6-2/TRBV6-3
j_gene: TRBJ1-1
CDR3nt: TGTGCCAGCAGTTATATCAGTATGAACACTGAAGCTTTCTTT
CDR3aa: CASSYISMNTEAFF

d_gene: -
abundance: many
v_gene: TRBV27
j_gene: TRBJ2-7
CDR3nt: TGTGCCAGCAGTTTAAGAGATAGCCCTGAGGAGCAGTACTTC
CDR3aa: CASSLRDSPEEQYF

d_gene: -
abundance: -
v_gene: TRBV2
j_gene: TRBJ2-7
CDR3nt: TGTGCCAGCAGTGATACAAGGGGTAGTGAGCAGTACTTC
CDR3aa: CASSDTRGSEQYF

d_gene: TRBD1
abundance: many
v_gene: TRBV5-1
j_gene: TRBJ1-1
CDR3nt: TGCGCCAGCAGCGCGATGGGACAGGGAGGGACTGAAGCTTTCTTT
CDR3aa: CASSAMGQGGTEAFF